A selection of T cell receptor beta chains follows, all from one sample in a study of blood T cell repertoires in COVID-19. Assay used: immunoSEQ multiplex PCR; TCRdb lists only in-frame clones, some missing. Seen here are 100,000 or so clones, about four fifths observed once, and the top ten hold 15% to 20%. The sample consisted of peripheral blood. These receptors were collected from a woman in her fifties or sixties with acute or convalescent COVID-19. CDR3s include the opening cysteine and the closing phenylalanine or tryptophan. The D gene is left open where the match is weak. Clone sizes are given selectively: once, few, many, or a class where the clone is expanded.

j_gene,d_gene,abundance,v_gene,CDR3aa,CDR3nt
TRBJ1-1,TRBD1,NA,TRBV30,CAWSVTRGDTEAFF,TGTGCCTGGAGTGTCACCAGGGGGGACACTGAAGCTTTCTTT
TRBJ1-2,NA,NA,TRBV7-2,CASSPTGDYGYTF,TGTGCCAGCAGCCCGACGGGGGATTATGGCTACACCTTC
TRBJ1-1,NA,NA,TRBV27,CASSGVRNTEAFF,TGTGCCAGCAGCGGGGTTCGGAACACTGAAGCTTTCTTT
TRBJ1-5,NA,NA,TRBV7-9,CASSLGSLSNQPQHF,TGTGCCAGCAGCCTGGGGAGCCTTAGCAATCAGCCCCAGCATTTT
TRBJ2-3,NA,NA,TRBV5-1,CASFVGSAVDTQYF,TGCGCCAGCTTCGTGGGTAGCGCAGTAGATACGCAGTATTTT
TRBJ1-5,NA,NA,TRBV30,CAWSVQGGQPQHF,TGTGCCTGGAGTGTACAAGGCGGTCAGCCCCAGCATTTT
TRBJ2-1,TRBD1,NA,TRBV7-2,CASSLAPGTGGYNEQFF,TGTGCCAGCAGCTTAGCGCCCGGGACAGGGGGCTATAATGAGCAGTTCTTC
TRBJ1-1,TRBD1,NA,TRBV19,CASSGTDRAPEAFF,TGTGCCAGTAGTGGGACAGACAGGGCCCCTGAAGCTTTCTTT
TRBJ2-3,NA,NA,TRBV9,CASSLGPKNVGLRVDTQYF,TGTGCCAGCAGCCTAGGACCTAAAAATGTGGGCCTCCGAGTTGATACGCAGTATTTT
TRBJ1-3,NA,NA,TRBV2,CASSEGGQLAGNTIYF,TGTGCCAGCAGTGAAGGAGGGCAGTTGGCTGGAAACACCATATATTTT
TRBJ1-3,NA,NA,TRBV5-4,CASSLQTGSSGNTIYF,TGTGCCAGCAGCTTGCAGACAGGTTCGTCTGGAAACACCATATATTTT
TRBJ1-2,NA,NA,TRBV6-5,CASSGAYGGYTF,TGTGCCAGCTCTGGGGCCTACGGGGGCTACACCTTC
TRBJ1-1,NA,NA,TRBV3-1/TRBV3-2,CASSPKGRPEAFF,TGTGCCAGCTCTCCCAAGGGGAGGCCAGAAGCTTTCTTT
TRBJ2-5,TRBD2,NA,TRBV7-7,CASSPLSGGAETQYF,TGTGCCAGCAGCCCCTTGAGCGGGGGGGCAGAGACCCAGTACTTC
TRBJ1-1,NA,once,TRBV19,CASSRRMNTEAFF,TGTGCCAGTAGTCGGCGGATGAACACTGAAGCTTTCTTT
TRBJ1-3,NA,NA,TRBV13,CASSLAERAAIYF,TGTGCCAGCAGCTTAGCTGAGCGGGCCGCCATATATTTT
TRBJ1-2,NA,once,TRBV5-1,CASSTLQDNYGYTF,TGCGCCAGCAGCACCTTACAAGATAACTATGGCTACACCTTC
TRBJ2-3,NA,NA,TRBV12-3/TRBV12-4,CASNWGVEGTQYF,TGTGCCAGCAACTGGGGGGTTGAGGGGACGCAGTATTTT
TRBJ2-3,TRBD1,once,TRBV19,CASSRQGLGNTQYF,TGTGCCAGTAGTCGACAGGGGCTGGGGAATACGCAGTATTTT
TRBJ1-5,NA,NA,TRBV27,CASSRMGQGPGQPQHF,TGTGCCAGCAGCCGTATGGGACAAGGGCCCGGTCAGCCCCAGCATTTT
TRBJ1-4,NA,NA,TRBV7-2,CASSPRQAATNEKLFF,TGTGCCAGCAGCCCCCGACAGGCTGCAACTAATGAAAAACTGTTTTTT
TRBJ2-1,TRBD2,NA,TRBV9,CASSPHWGGRTEQFF,TGTGCCAGCAGCCCACATTGGGGGGGACGAACCGAGCAGTTCTTC
TRBJ1-2,NA,NA,TRBV5-4,CASSKDRSPNYGYTF,TGTGCCAGCAGCAAGGACAGATCTCCTAACTATGGCTACACCTTC